Listed here are 18 T cell receptor beta chains from one sample, sequenced in a study of control samples from healthy donors and cancer patients. Some clones are missing from TCRdb's copy, which holds only in-frame ones; the method was immunoSEQ multiplex PCR. The sample lists under 70,000 clones; roughly 95% were seen once. The material sequenced was blood. Receptors originate from a woman between 18 and 29 years old in good health.

The rearrangement uses TRBV6-5 and TRBJ2-2; D might be TRBD1 (8 bases). Germline V lookup: CDR1 MNHEY, CDR2 SVGAGI. The CDR3 consists of 14 residues. The V end was cut by 6 bases, the J end by 5 bases, with 13 bases between. CDR3 DNA sequence: TGTGCCAGCAGGCCACAGGGGGGGACCGGGGAGCTGTTTTTT. This translates into CASRPQGGTGELFF.

A single count supports this clone. The chain has TRBV24-1 and TRBJ2-1, with TRBD1 identical over 8 bases. CDR1 and CDR2 (germline): KGHDR, SFDVKD. This CDR3 has 12 amino acids. V lost 7 bases and J lost 15; bases outside the gene matches: 10. CDR3 DNA: TGTGCCACCAGCCCGGACAGGGTGAGGCGGTTCTTC. Protein sequence: CATSPDRVRRFF.

This chain links TRBV2 with TRBJ1-2; the D is unclear. The CDR3 contains 13 residues. In germline, CDR1 is SNHLY, CDR2 FYNNEI. V shed 6 bases and J shed 2 bases, with 10 bases lying between them. CDR3 protein: CASRNSDNYGYTF. The CDR3 DNA is TGTGCCAGCAGGAACTCAGACAACTATGGCTACACCTTC.

The V call is TRBV6-2 or TRBV6-3, the J call TRBJ2-7; D gene uncertain. V was cut by 5 bases and J by 2 bases, with 4 bases left in between. Per germline, CDR1 MNHEY and CDR2 SVGEGT. CDR3 size: 11 residues. CDR3 amino acids: CASSHTYEQYF. The CDR3 coding sequence is TGTGCCAGCAGTCATACCTACGAGCAGTACTTC.

The V and J genes are TRBV6-5 and TRBJ1-3; D is unresolved. Trimming shortened V by 3 bases and J by 2 bases, and 8 bases separated the two germline ends. Germline loops: CDR1 MNHEY, CDR2 SVGAGI. This CDR3 spans 14 amino acids. The DNA of the CDR3 is TGTGCCAGCAGTTATTCCGTACCTGGAAACACCATATATTTT. Amino acids: CASSYSVPGNTIYF.

The chain joins TRBV5-4 to TRBJ1-1; D gene unclear. The length of the CDR3 is 12 residues. Trimming left V 2 bases short and J 2 bases short, with 4 bases between. CDR1 is SGHNT, CDR2 YYREEE, per germline (reference sequence). DNA of the CDR3: TGTGCCAGCAGCTTCTATAACACTGAAGCTTTCTTT. It codes for CASSFYNTEAFF.

This chain joins TRBV28 and TRBJ1-1; no reliable D call. The CDR3 loop spans 13 amino acids. Germline-derived CDR1 and CDR2 are MDHEN and SYDVKM. Deletions cut 0 bases from V and 0 bases from J, with 2 bases between. CDR3 DNA: TGTGCCAGCAGTTTATGGCTGAACACTGAAGCTTTCTTT. This sequence encodes CASSLWLNTEAFF. Full variable domain (outside the CDR3, taken from reference TRBV28 and TRBJ1-1): DVKVTQSSRYLVKRTGEKVFLECVQDMDHENMFWYRQDPGLGLRLIYFSYDVKMKEKGDIPEGYSVSREKKERFSLILESASTNQTSMYLCASSLWLNTEAFFGQGTRLTVV.

J is TRBJ2-3 and V is TRBV6-1; 8 nucleotides line up with TRBD2. The CDR3 totals 15 residues. V gave up 2 bases and J gave up 6 bases; unmatched junction bases: 7. Germline assignment: CDR1 MNHNS and CDR2 SASEGT. The CDR3 reads CASSELAGGEDTQYF. CDR3 DNA: TGTGCCAGCAGTGAACTGGCGGGGGGAGAGGATACGCAGTATTTT.

J is TRBJ2-7 and V is TRBV5-1; a weak D match, TRBD1 (7 bases). Germline CDR1 and CDR2: SGHRS and YFSETQ. The CDR3 sequence is 16 residues long. Trimming stripped 3 bases from V and 2 bases from J, with 18 bases between. CDR3: CASSWREGQETYEQYF. DNA for the CDR3: TGCGCCAGCAGCTGGAGGGAAGGACAGGAGACCTACGAGCAGTACTTC.

The rearrangement uses TRBV10-1 and TRBJ1-6; tentatively, D is TRBD1 (5 bases). The CDR3 loop spans 16 amino acids. The germline V gene encodes CDR1 WNHNN and CDR2 SYGVQD (reference sequence). V lost 4 bases to trimming and J lost 6 bases, with 16 bases between them. CDR3: CASSVGPRTRNSPLHF. The DNA for the CDR3 is TGCGCCAGCAGTGTGGGACCACGAACCCGTAATTCACCCCTCCACTTT.

This clone has just one count. This sequence joins TRBV9 and TRBJ2-7; 10 nucleotides line up with TRBD1. Germline CDR1 reads SGDLS; CDR2 reads YYNGEE. The CDR3 loop spans 15 amino acids. The trim removed 2 bases at V and 7 bases at J, leaving 9 bases unmatched. The CDR3 is CASSVAGTGVWEQYF. The CDR3 DNA reads as TGTGCCAGCAGCGTGGCCGGGACAGGGGTATGGGAGCAGTACTTC.

The chain employs TRBV2 and TRBJ1-1; D is unresolved. Trimming took off 2 bases at V and 5 bases at J, with 15 bases between the two ends. CDR3 length equals 15 residues. The germline V gene encodes CDR1 SNHLY and CDR2 FYNNEI. CDR3 amino acids: CASSESGVWRTEAFF. The CDR3 DNA reads TGTGCCAGCAGTGAAAGTGGGGTTTGGAGGACTGAAGCTTTCTTT.

J is TRBJ2-1 and V is TRBV14; no reliable D call. Germline lookup yields CDR1 SGHDN and CDR2 FVKESK. This CDR3 is 14 amino acids long. V was cut by 1 base and J by 8 bases, with 12 bases left in between. CDR3 protein: CASSQGPNRDEQFF. The CDR3 coding sequence is TGTGCCAGCAGCCAAGGACCAAATAGGGATGAGCAGTTCTTC.

Written as DNA, the CDR3 is TGTGCCAGCAGCCTGGAGGGACAGTTCTATGGCTACACCTTC. Its protein product is CASSLEGQFYGYTF. The chain employs TRBV7-9 and TRBJ1-2; 7 bases are shared with TRBD1. This CDR3 has 14 residues. The germline gives CDR1 SEHNR, CDR2 FQNEAQ (reference sequence). V shed 5 bases and J 4 bases; nucleotides not matched to a gene: 7.

This rearrangement joins TRBV18 to TRBJ1-1; D is unresolved. The ends were cut back, 2 bases at V and 0 bases at J, with 7 bases in the middle. CDR1 and CDR2 (germline): KGHSH, LQKENI. The CDR3 totals 14 residues. CDR3 bases: TGTGCCAGCTCACCAAAGCAGGTGAACACTGAAGCTTTCTTT. This codes for CASSPKQVNTEAFF.

The rearrangement uses TRBV27 and TRBJ2-3; TRBD2 aligns across 12 bases. V dropped 5 bases and J dropped 2; count of bases not matched to a gene: 5. The length of the CDR3 is 16 residues. Germline-derived CDR1 and CDR2 are MNHEY and SMNVEV (reference sequence). The DNA of the CDR3 is TGTGCCAGCAGTCTGAGACTAGCGGGGGCCACAGATACGCAGTATTTT. It encodes CASSLRLAGATDTQYF.

The gene calls are TRBV1 and TRBJ2-7; the D call of TRBD1 is as the table states it, not checked on the DNA. TRBV1 is shown as a pseudogene. The CDR3 extends over 17 amino acids. CDR3 in amino acids: CTSSQPLRQGVFHEQYF. The CDR3 DNA is TGCACCAGCAGCCAACCCCTTCGACAGGGCGTTTTCCACGAGCAGTACTTC.

The V call is TRBV19, the J call TRBJ2-1; D gene ambiguous. V lost 3 bases and J lost 0, with 18 bases in between. CDR1 is LNHDA and CDR2 is SQIVND in the germline V gene (reference sequence). This CDR3 comprises 18 residues. The CDR3 DNA follows: TGTGCCAGTAGTATCTGGCAGTACTCCCGAAGCTCCTACAATGAGCAGTTCTTC. Translated: CASSIWQYSRSSYNEQFF.